What follows is one T cell receptor beta chain and its context. Its antigen remains unidentified. The PCR was carried out with 60 Vbeta primers and 13 Jbeta primers. The protocol was immunoSEQ multiplex PCR, while the TCRdb copy is restricted to in-frame clones and leaves out a portion. The profile shows approximately 130,000 clones, over 65% of them singletons. The sample belongs to a study of cytomegalovirus exposure and HLA in healthy donors. Whole-study findings and limits: Most likely, a cluster of highly shared sequence variants arose as a sequencing artifact.

Germline CDR1 and CDR2: SGHAT and FQDESV (reference sequence). This CDR3 is 15 amino acids long. Deletions cut 3 bases from V and 0 bases from J, with 11 bases between. This clonotype was obtained from a female donor in good health and CMV-seropositive. The rearrangement links TRBV11-1 to TRBJ1-1; D gene ambiguous. The material sequenced was PBMCs. The CDR3 DNA sequence: TGTGCCAGCAGCTTGACCTCCGGGATGAACACTGAAGCTTTCTTT. Protein sequence: CASSLTSGMNTEAFF.